The 29 T cell receptor beta chains below come from one sample, sequenced in a study of OX40 agonist ivuxolimab in advanced cancers. Measured with immunoSEQ multiplex PCR; TCRdb has only the in-frame clones, and not every one. There are 65,000 to 80,000 clones in the sample; around 90% occur only once, and 11% lies in the top ten. The source material was CD4+ or CD8+ T cells sorted from blood, sampled in a trial of the OX40 agonist ivuxolimab. These receptors originate from an adult with an advanced solid tumor such as melanoma, head and neck, liver or kidney cancer.

The V call is TRBV27, the J call TRBJ2-7, with D hard to call. V was clipped by 5 bases and J by 6 bases, with 14 bases between them. The CDR3 spans 13 residues. The germline V gene encodes CDR1 MNHEY and CDR2 SMNVEV (reference sequence). The CDR3 here is CASSLASSGEQYF. CDR3 DNA sequence: TGTGCCAGCAGTCTCGCTTCTTCCGGCGAGCAGTACTTC.

The V gene is TRBV9, the J gene TRBJ2-1; D perhaps matches TRBD1 (6 bases). The V gene's germline CDR1 is SGDLS and CDR2 YYNGEE. CDR3 length: 16 residues. V lost 0 bases, J lost 0 bases, and 10 bases lay in between. DNA for the CDR3: TGTGCCAGCAGCGTAGGAACACAGGGCTCCTACAATGAGCAGTTCTTC. Amino acids: CASSVGTQGSYNEQFF. Looking up the rest from reference TRBV9 and TRBJ2-1 gives the full variable domain: DSGVTQTPKHLITATGQRVTLRCSPRSGDLSVYWYQQSLDQGLQFLIQYYNGEERAKGNILERFSAQQFPDLHSELNLSSLELGDSALYFCASSVGTQGSYNEQFFGPGTRLTVL.

The rearrangement links TRBV4-1 to TRBJ1-1, with D unclear. CDR3 length: 15 amino acids. The V end lost 0 bases, the J end lost 3 bases, and 11 bases lay between the germline ends. CDR1 is MGHRA and CDR2 is YSYEKL in the germline V gene. CDR3 DNA: TGCGCCAGCAGCCAAGATCAGGCGTCCTACACTGAAGCTTTCTTT. Translated: CASSQDQASYTEAFF.

The chain couples TRBV13 to TRBJ1-6, with 9 bases fitting TRBD1. The germline CDR1 and CDR2 sequences are PRHDT and FYEKMQ (reference sequence). The V gene end was trimmed by 5 bases and the J gene end by 7 bases; junction bases not matched to a gene: 18. The CDR3 has 19 amino acids. The CDR3 DNA reads TGTGCCAGCAGCCCCCTTACAGCCGGGACAGGGTTTTGGAATTCACCCCTCCACTTT. Translating gives CASSPLTAGTGFWNSPLHF.

The chain is built from TRBV29-1 and TRBJ1-1, with D tentatively TRBD1 (6 bases). CDR1 is SQVTM and CDR2 is ANQGSEA in the germline V gene. The CDR3 is 15 residues long. Trimming took 0 bases from V and 4 from J, leaving 15 bases between them. In nucleotides, the CDR3 is TGCAGCGTTGAAGATCTTGGCAGGGGAGGCACTGAAGCTTTCTTT. Translating gives CSVEDLGRGGTEAFF.

This chain joins TRBV9 and TRBJ2-3; TRBD2 is a possible D gene (5 bases). Trimming pared 0 bases from V and 6 bases from J, leaving 14 bases between. The CDR3 has 15 amino acids. Germline CDR1 and CDR2: SGDLS and YYNGEE. CDR3 nucleotide sequence: TGTGCCAGCAGCGTAGGCGGCGGGCTTGTCGATACGCAGTATTTT. Its translation: CASSVGGGLVDTQYF. The whole variable domain, filled in from reference TRBV9 and TRBJ2-3, reads DSGVTQTPKHLITATGQRVTLRCSPRSGDLSVYWYQQSLDQGLQFLIQYYNGEERAKGNILERFSAQQFPDLHSELNLSSLELGDSALYFCASSVGGGLVDTQYFGPGTRLTVL.

The chain employs TRBV27 and TRBJ2-7; the match to TRBD1 covers 7 bases. The germline V gene encodes CDR1 MNHEY and CDR2 SMNVEV (reference sequence). This CDR3 comprises 14 residues. The junction had 7 bases not matched to a gene; V was cut back by 7 bases and J by 1 base. CDR3: CASTSTGSSYEQYF. DNA of the CDR3: TGTGCCAGCACCTCGACAGGGTCTTCCTACGAGCAGTACTTC.

The chain joins TRBV5-1 to TRBJ2-2; 8 nucleotides match TRBD1. V was pared by 4 bases and J by 5 bases, with 7 bases of the junction left unmatched. The CDR3 contains 15 residues. CDR1 is SGHRS, CDR2 YFSETQ, per germline. For the CDR3, the DNA is TGCGCCAGCAGCACATGGACAGGGAATACCGGGGAGCTGTTTTTT. This translates into CASSTWTGNTGELFF. The whole variable domain, filled in from reference TRBV5-1 and TRBJ2-2, reads KAGVTQTPRYLIKTRGQQVTLSCSPISGHRSVSWYQQTPGQGLQFLFEYFSETQRNKGNFPGRFSGRQFSNSRSEMNVSTLELGDSALYLCASSTWTGNTGELFFGEGSRLTVL.

This clone appeared a single time. The V gene is TRBV23-1, the J gene TRBJ2-7; no clear D gene. TRBV23-1 is treated as an ORF (open reading frame) with a function not yet certain. The V and J ends lost 4 bases and 1 base respectively, with 14 bases between them. The CDR3 sequence is 15 residues long. Here the CDR3 DNA reads TGCGCCAGCAGTCCCCCCCGGGCTAAGTCCTACGAGCAGTACTTC. Protein product: CASSPPRAKSYEQYF.

CDR3 in DNA: TGTGCCAGCTCTTGGAGGGGCCACGGGGGGGAAACCGGGGAGCTGTTTTTT. It translates to CASSWRGHGGETGELFF. The gene calls are TRBV11-2 and TRBJ2-2, with 8 nucleotides matching TRBD2. Germline V CDR1 and CDR2: SGHAT, FQNNGV. CDR3 size: 17 residues. V shed 8 bases, J shed 5 bases, and the junction held 16 bases outside the gene matches.

This clone was counted once. The chain joins TRBV20-1 to TRBJ2-5; D is undetermined. This CDR3 spans 10 amino acids. Germline V lookup: CDR1 DFQATT, CDR2 SNEGSKA (reference sequence). Trimming pared 7 bases from V and 2 bases from J, leaving 5 bases between. This CDR3 is CSVLQETQYF. The CDR3 region has the DNA TGCAGTGTACTTCAAGAGACCCAGTACTTC.

The chain uses TRBV19 and TRBJ1-1, with D possibly TRBD1 on 5 matching bases. The germline V gene has CDR1 LNHDA and CDR2 SQIVND (reference sequence). V lost 1 base to trimming and J lost 1 base, with 10 bases between them. This CDR3 comprises 15 residues. The CDR3 loop reads CASSIGEGTNTEAFF. CDR3 nucleotide sequence: TGTGCCAGTAGTATAGGGGAAGGGACGAACACTGAAGCTTTCTTT.

This chain joins TRBV27 and TRBJ1-5; TRBD1 is a possible D gene (5 bases). The germline V and J ends were trimmed by 2 bases and 1 base, with 6 bases remaining between them. Germline CDR1 reads MNHEY; CDR2 reads SMNVEV (reference sequence). This CDR3 is built from 14 residues. CDR3 in DNA: TGTGCCAGCAGTTTAGGGGGAAGCAATCAGCCCCAGCATTTT. Translated: CASSLGGSNQPQHF.

The chain carries TRBV29-1 and TRBJ2-7; D is undetermined. V lost 5 bases to trimming and J lost 0 bases, with 11 bases between them. CDR1 is SQVTM and CDR2 is ANQGSEA in the germline V gene. CDR3 length equals 13 residues. The CDR3 region is CSVSGPNSYEQYF. In nucleotides, the CDR3 is TGCAGCGTTAGTGGACCGAACTCCTACGAGCAGTACTTC.

The rearrangement joins TRBV7-2 to TRBJ1-4, with D uncertain. V was cut by 3 bases and J by 1 base, with 9 bases left in between. Germline CDR1 and CDR2: SGHTA and FQGNSA. The CDR3 runs 15 residues. This chain's CDR3 is CASSFVAGTNEKLFF. CDR3 nucleotide sequence: TGTGCCAGCAGCTTCGTCGCTGGAACTAATGAAAAACTGTTTTTT.

The gene calls are TRBV5-1 and TRBJ2-3; 10 bases are shared with TRBD2. CDR3 length: 14 amino acids. The V gene's germline CDR1 is SGHRS and CDR2 YFSETQ. V was clipped by 3 bases and J by 4 bases; unmatched bases: 2. CDR3 bases: TGCGCCAGCAGCTATAGCGGGGGGCCAGATACGCAGTATTTT. It is translated as CASSYSGGPDTQYF.

This chain joins TRBV29-1 and TRBJ1-5; 7 bases are a match to TRBD1. V gave up 0 bases and J gave up 2 bases; unmatched junction bases: 16. Germline V lookup: CDR1 SQVTM, CDR2 ANQGSEA. CDR3 length: 19 residues. This chain's CDR3 is CSVEDSTGKSCKCNQPQHF. In DNA form, the CDR3 reads TGCAGCGTTGAAGACTCGACAGGGAAAAGTTGCAAGTGCAATCAGCCCCAGCATTTT.

The gene calls are TRBV11-2 and TRBJ2-7, with 7 bases that match TRBD1. Per the germline V gene, CDR1 is SGHAT and CDR2 is FQNNGV. This CDR3 region has 15 residues. V shed 5 bases, J shed 5 bases, and the junction held 12 bases outside the gene matches. The CDR3 region is CASSEVMTGIDEQYF. The CDR3 region has the DNA TGTGCCAGCAGCGAGGTTATGACAGGGATCGACGAGCAGTACTTC. The complete variable domain, with remaining parts taken from reference TRBV11-2 and TRBJ2-7, reads EAGVAQSPRYKIIEKRQSVAFWCNPISGHATLYWYQQILGQGPKLLIQFQNNGVVDDSQLPKDRFSAERLKGVDSTLKIQPAKLEDSAVYLCASSEVMTGIDEQYFGPGTRLTVT.

The rearrangement uses TRBV4-1 and TRBJ2-5, with D possibly TRBD1 on 5 matching bases. Germline values: CDR1 MGHRA, CDR2 YSYEKL. V was shortened by 0 bases and J by 2 bases, with 13 bases between the two germline ends. The CDR3 is 16 residues long. In DNA, the CDR3 is TGCGCCAGCAGCCAAGAATATCAGACAGTACAAGAGACCCAGTACTTC. Protein product: CASSQEYQTVQETQYF.

The V gene is TRBV6-6, the J gene TRBJ2-3; D gene uncertain. Trimming removed 0 bases from V and 2 bases from J, with 3 bases in between. This CDR3 has 13 residues. Germline CDR1 and CDR2: MNHNY and SVGAGI (reference sequence). The CDR3 DNA follows: TGTGCCAGCAGTTACTCCAACACAGATACGCAGTATTTT. Translated: CASSYSNTDTQYF.

The rearrangement links TRBV5-4 to TRBJ2-7, with TRBD2 matching 13 bases. The CDR3 runs to 15 residues. The germline V gene encodes CDR1 SGHNT and CDR2 YYREEE (reference sequence). Trimming at V came to 0 bases and at J to 12 bases, leaving 9 bases not matched to a gene. The CDR3 region has the DNA TGTGCCAGCAGCTTGGGACCCGGGACTAGCGGGGACGGGTACTTC. Translating gives CASSLGPGTSGDGYF.

This chain connects TRBV11-2 to TRBJ2-7; D is perhaps TRBD2 (5 bases). Germline CDR1 and CDR2: SGHAT and FQNNGV. The CDR3 runs 14 residues. Trimming removed 0 bases at V and 0 bases at J, with 6 bases between. CDR3 DNA sequence: TGTGCCAGCAGCTTAGACGGGATCTCCTACGAGCAGTACTTC. Protein product: CASSLDGISYEQYF. Full variable domain (rest looked up from reference TRBV11-2 and TRBJ2-7): EAGVAQSPRYKIIEKRQSVAFWCNPISGHATLYWYQQILGQGPKLLIQFQNNGVVDDSQLPKDRFSAERLKGVDSTLKIQPAKLEDSAVYLCASSLDGISYEQYFGPGTRLTVT.

The V gene is TRBV6-1, the J gene TRBJ2-7; D perhaps matches TRBD2 (6 bases). Trimming left V 1 base short and J 2 bases short, with 15 bases between. This CDR3 region has 16 residues. Per germline, CDR1 MNHNS and CDR2 SASEGT. The DNA for the CDR3 is TGTGCCAGCAGTGAAGGAGAGGGGACTGGCGCCTACGAGCAGTACTTC. Translating it yields CASSEGEGTGAYEQYF.

This clone was observed many times. J is TRBJ1-2 and V is TRBV6-5; D might be TRBD1 (5 bases). The CDR3 is 13 residues long. Germline V lookup: CDR1 MNHEY, CDR2 SVGAGI. Between the trimmed V and J ends, which lost 2 bases and 4 bases, there was a span of 8 bases. The CDR3 DNA follows: TGTGCCAGCAGTTACCAGGGCCCCTATGGCTACACCTTC. Amino acids: CASSYQGPYGYTF.

The chain is built from TRBV19 and TRBJ2-7; 7 nucleotides match TRBD1. CDR1 LNHDA and CDR2 SQIVND come from the germline V gene (reference sequence). Losses at the gene ends were 2 bases for V and 3 bases for J; bases not matched to a gene: 4. The CDR3 sequence is 14 residues long. The CDR3 sequence is CASSIPGQIYEQYF. In nucleotides, the CDR3 is TGTGCCAGTAGTATACCGGGACAGATCTACGAGCAGTACTTC.

This clone was found once. The V gene is TRBV13, the J gene TRBJ2-5; no clear D. The germline V gene has CDR1 PRHDT and CDR2 FYEKMQ (reference sequence). The CDR3 has 15 amino acids. V was trimmed by 0 bases and J by 3 bases, leaving 11 bases between them. CDR3 loop: CASSLGLLGKETQYF. The CDR3 nucleotides read TGTGCCAGCAGCTTAGGCCTCCTGGGGAAAGAGACCCAGTACTTC. Full variable domain (rest looked up from reference TRBV13 and TRBJ2-5): AAGVIQSPRHLIKEKRETATLKCYPIPRHDTVYWYQQGPGQDPQFLISFYEKMQSDKGSIPDRFSAQQFSDYHSELNMSSLELGDSALYFCASSLGLLGKETQYFGPGTRLLVL.

This clone was recorded once. The J gene is TRBJ2-6, the V gene TRBV19; no firm D call. The V end was cut by 3 bases, the J end by 0 bases, with 12 bases between. CDR1 and CDR2 from the germline V gene are LNHDA and SQIVND (reference sequence). CDR3 length: 17 residues. CDR3 bases: TGTGCCAGTAGTATCTGGGTGCTCTCCTCTGGGGCCAACGTCCTGACTTTC. It codes for CASSIWVLSSGANVLTF.

This clone was found once. The rearrangement uses TRBV10-2 and TRBJ2-1; the D is unclear. With 2 bases removed from V and 0 bases from J, the gap between germline ends came to 8 bases. This CDR3 spans 15 amino acids. Germline CDR1 is WSHSY and CDR2 is SAAADI. CDR3 residues: CASSEGVSSYNEQFF. CDR3 bases: TGCGCCAGCAGTGAGGGCGTTAGCTCCTACAATGAGCAGTTCTTC.

Regarding this clone: Other DNA sequences of this sample code for an identical CDR3. The rearrangement uses TRBV7-9 and TRBJ2-7; 9 bases fit TRBD1. The V and J ends lost 3 bases and 7 bases, in that order; junction bases with no gene match: 1. Germline values: CDR1 SEHNR, CDR2 FQNEAQ (reference sequence). This CDR3 has 12 amino acids. The CDR3 sequence: CASSLTGGEQYF. For the CDR3, the DNA is TGTGCCAGCAGCTTGACAGGGGGTGAGCAGTACTTC.